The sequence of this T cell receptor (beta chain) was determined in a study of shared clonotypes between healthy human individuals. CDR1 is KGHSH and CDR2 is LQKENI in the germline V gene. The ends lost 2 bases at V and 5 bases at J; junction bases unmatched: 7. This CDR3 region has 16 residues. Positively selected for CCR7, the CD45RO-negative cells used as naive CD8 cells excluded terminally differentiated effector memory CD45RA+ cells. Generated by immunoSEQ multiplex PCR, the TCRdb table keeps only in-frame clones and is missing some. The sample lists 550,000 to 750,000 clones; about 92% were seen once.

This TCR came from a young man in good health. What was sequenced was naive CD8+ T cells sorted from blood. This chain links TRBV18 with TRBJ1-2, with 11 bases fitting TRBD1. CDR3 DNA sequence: TGTGCCAGCTCACCAACGGACAGGGGGCTCCGATATGGCTACACCTTC. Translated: CASSPTDRGLRYGYTF.